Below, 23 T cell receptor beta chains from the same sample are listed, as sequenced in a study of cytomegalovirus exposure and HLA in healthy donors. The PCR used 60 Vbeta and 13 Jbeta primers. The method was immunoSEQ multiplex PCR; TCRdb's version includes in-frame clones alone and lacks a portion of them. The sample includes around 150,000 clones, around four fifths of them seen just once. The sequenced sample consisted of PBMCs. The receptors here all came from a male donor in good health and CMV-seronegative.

CDR3 residues: CASSLAARDGKNIQYF. DNA of the CDR3: TGTGCCAGCAGCTTGGCGGCTAGAGACGGAAAAAACATTCAGTACTTC. V and J are TRBV7-2 and TRBJ2-4; no reliable D call. Germline lookup yields CDR1 SGHTA and CDR2 FQGNSA. The V and J ends lost 3 bases and 4 bases respectively, with 16 bases between them. This CDR3 comprises 16 residues.

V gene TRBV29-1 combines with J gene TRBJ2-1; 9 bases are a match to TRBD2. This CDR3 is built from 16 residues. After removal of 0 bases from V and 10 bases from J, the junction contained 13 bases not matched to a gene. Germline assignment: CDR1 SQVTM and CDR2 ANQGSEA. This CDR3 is CSVEDLRLAVGSEQFF. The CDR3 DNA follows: TGCAGCGTTGAAGATCTTCGACTAGCGGTAGGCAGCGAGCAGTTCTTC.

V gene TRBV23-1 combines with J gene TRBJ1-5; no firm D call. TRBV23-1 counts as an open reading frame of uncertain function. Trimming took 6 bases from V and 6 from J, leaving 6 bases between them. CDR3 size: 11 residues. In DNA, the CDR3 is TGCGCCAGCAGCCCTAGTCAGCCCCAGCATTTT. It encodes CASSPSQPQHF.

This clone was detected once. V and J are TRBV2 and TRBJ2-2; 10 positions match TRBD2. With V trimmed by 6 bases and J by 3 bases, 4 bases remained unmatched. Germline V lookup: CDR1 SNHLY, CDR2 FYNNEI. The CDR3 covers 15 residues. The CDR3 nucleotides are TGTGCCAGCAGAAGGACTAGCGGAGACACCGGGGAGCTGTTTTTT. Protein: CASRRTSGDTGELFF.

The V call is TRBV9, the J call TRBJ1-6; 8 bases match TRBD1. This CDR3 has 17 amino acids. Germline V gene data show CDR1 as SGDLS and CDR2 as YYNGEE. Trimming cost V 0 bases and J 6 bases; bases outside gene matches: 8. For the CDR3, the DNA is TGTGCCAGCAGCGTAGCCCCGACAGGGGCGGGTAATTCACCCCTCCACTTT. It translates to CASSVAPTGAGNSPLHF.

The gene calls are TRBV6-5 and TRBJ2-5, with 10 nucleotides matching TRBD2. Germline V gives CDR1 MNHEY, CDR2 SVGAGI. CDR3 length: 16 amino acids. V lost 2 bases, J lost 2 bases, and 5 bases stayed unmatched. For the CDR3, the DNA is TGTGCCAGCAGTTACGGGCTAGCGGGGGTTCAAGAGACCCAGTACTTC. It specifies CASSYGLAGVQETQYF.

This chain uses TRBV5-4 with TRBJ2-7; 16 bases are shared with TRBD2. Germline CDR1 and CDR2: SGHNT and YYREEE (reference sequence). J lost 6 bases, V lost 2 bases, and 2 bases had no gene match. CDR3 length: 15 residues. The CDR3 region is CASSLGTSGRVEQYF. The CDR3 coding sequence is TGTGCCAGCAGCTTAGGGACTAGCGGGAGGGTCGAGCAGTACTTC.

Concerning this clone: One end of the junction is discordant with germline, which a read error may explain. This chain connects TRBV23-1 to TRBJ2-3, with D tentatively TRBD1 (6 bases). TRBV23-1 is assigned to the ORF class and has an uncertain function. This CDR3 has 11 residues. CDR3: CGEQSTGTIGF. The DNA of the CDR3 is TGTGGGGAGCAGTCCACCGGGACAATCGGTTTT.

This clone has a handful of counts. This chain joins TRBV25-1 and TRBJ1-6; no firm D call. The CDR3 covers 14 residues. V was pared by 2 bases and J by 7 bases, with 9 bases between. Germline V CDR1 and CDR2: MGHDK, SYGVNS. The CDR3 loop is CASSEEAKNSPLHF. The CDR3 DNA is TGTGCCAGCAGTGAAGAGGCGAAGAATTCACCCCTCCACTTT.

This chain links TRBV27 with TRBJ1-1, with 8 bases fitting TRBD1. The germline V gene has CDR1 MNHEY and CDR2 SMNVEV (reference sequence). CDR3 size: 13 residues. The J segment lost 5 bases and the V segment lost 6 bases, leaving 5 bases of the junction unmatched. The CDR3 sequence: CASSPRQGTEAFF. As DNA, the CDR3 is TGTGCCAGCAGCCCGAGACAGGGGACTGAAGCTTTCTTT.

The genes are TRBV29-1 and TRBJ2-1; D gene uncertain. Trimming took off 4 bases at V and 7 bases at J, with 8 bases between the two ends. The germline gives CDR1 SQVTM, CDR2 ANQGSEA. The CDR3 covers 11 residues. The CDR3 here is CSVGLGNEQFF. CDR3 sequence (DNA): TGCAGCGTTGGCCTAGGAAATGAGCAGTTCTTC.

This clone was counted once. DNA for the CDR3: TGTGCCAGTAGTATACGGGTTCGCACTGAAGCTTTCTTT. This encodes CASSIRVRTEAFF. This sequence joins TRBV19 and TRBJ1-1; D remains unclear. Trimming shortened V by 2 bases and J by 4 bases, and 8 bases separated the two germline ends. Germline values: CDR1 LNHDA, CDR2 SQIVND (reference sequence). The CDR3 contains 13 residues. The complete variable domain, with remaining parts taken from reference TRBV19 and TRBJ1-1, reads DGGITQSPKYLFRKEGQNVTLSCEQNLNHDAMYWYRQDPGQGLRLIYYSQIVNDFQKGDIAEGYSVSREKKESFPLTVTSAQKNPTAFYLCASSIRVRTEAFFGQGTRLTVV.

CDR3 residues: CASSKTSSLADTQYF. The DNA for the CDR3 is TGTGCCAGCAGCAAGACTAGCTCCTTGGCAGATACGCAGTATTTT. V and J are TRBV7-3 and TRBJ2-3; TRBD2 matches 7 bases. V gave up 5 bases and J gave up 4 bases; unmatched junction bases: 9. Germline V gene data show CDR1 as SGHTA and CDR2 as FQGTGA. The CDR3 has 15 residues. Full variable domain (missing parts from reference TRBV7-3 and TRBJ2-3): GAGVSQTPSNKVTEKGKYVELRCDPISGHTALYWYRQSLGQGPEFLIYFQGTGAADDSGLPNDRFFAVRPEGSVSTLKIQRTERGDSAVYLCASSKTSSLADTQYFGPGTRLTVL.

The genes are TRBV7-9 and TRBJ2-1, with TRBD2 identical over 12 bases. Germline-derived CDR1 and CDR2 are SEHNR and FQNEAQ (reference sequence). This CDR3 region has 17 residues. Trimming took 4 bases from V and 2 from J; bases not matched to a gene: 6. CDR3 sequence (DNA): TGTGCCAGCAGCTCGGACAGGACTAGCGGGACCTACAATGAGCAGTTCTTC. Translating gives CASSSDRTSGTYNEQFF.

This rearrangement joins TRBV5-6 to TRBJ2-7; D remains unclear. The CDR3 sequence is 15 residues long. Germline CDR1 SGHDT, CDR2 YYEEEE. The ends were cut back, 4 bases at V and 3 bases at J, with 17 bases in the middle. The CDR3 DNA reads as TGTGCCAGCAGCAAAGTGGGTCCTGGGCACTACGAGCAGTACTTC. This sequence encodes CASSKVGPGHYEQYF.

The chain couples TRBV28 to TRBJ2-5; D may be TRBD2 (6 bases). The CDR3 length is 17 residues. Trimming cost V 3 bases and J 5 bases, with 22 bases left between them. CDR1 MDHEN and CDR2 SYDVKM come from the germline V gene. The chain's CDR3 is CASSLEMGSGRGETQYF. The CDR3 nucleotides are TGTGCCAGCAGTTTGGAAATGGGTTCCGGGAGAGGGGAGACCCAGTACTTC.

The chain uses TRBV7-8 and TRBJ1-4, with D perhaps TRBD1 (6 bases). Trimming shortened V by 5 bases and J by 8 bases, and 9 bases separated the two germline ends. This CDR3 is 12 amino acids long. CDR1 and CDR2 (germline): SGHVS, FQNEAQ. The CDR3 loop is CASSPGVEKLFF. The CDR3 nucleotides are TGTGCCAGCAGCCCAGGGGTCGAAAAACTGTTTTTT.

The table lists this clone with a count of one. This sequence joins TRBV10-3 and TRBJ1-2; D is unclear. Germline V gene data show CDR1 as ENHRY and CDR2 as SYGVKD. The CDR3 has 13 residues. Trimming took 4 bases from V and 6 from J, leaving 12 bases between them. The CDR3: CAISVDTTNGYTF. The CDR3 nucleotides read TGTGCCATCAGTGTCGACACAACAAATGGCTACACCTTC.

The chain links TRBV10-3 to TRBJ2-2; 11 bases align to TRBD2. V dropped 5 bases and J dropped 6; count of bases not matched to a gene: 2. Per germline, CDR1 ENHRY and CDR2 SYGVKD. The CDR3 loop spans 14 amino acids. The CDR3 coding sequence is TGTGCCATCAGTAATAGCGGGGGGGCCGGGGAGCTGTTTTTT. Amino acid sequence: CAISNSGGAGELFF.

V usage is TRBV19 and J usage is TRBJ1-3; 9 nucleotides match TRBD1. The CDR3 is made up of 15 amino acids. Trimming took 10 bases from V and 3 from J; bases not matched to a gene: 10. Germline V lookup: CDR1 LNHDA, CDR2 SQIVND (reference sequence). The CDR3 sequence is CAISEGTGIGNTIYF. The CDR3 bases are TGTGCCATTTCGGAAGGGACAGGGATTGGAAACACCATATATTTT.

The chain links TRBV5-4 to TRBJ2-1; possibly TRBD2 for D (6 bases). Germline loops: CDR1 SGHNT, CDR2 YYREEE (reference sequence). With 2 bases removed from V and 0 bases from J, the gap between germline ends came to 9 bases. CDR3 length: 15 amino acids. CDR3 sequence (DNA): TGTGCCAGCAGCTTAACTAGCAGCTCCTACAATGAGCAGTTCTTC. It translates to CASSLTSSSYNEQFF.

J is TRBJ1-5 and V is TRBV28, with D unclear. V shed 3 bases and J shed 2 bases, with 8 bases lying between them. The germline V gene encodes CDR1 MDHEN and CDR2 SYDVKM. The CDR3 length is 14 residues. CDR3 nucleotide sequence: TGTGCCAGCAGTTTCCGGCGGGGCAATCAGCCCCAGCATTTT. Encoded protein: CASSFRRGNQPQHF.

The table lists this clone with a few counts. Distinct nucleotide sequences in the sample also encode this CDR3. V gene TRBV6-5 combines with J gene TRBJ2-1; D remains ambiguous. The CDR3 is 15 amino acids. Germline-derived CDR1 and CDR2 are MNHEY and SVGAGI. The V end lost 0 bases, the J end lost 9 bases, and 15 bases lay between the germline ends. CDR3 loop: CASSYSTVRGGEQFF. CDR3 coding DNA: TGTGCCAGCAGTTACTCGACGGTCCGAGGCGGTGAGCAGTTCTTC.